This T cell receptor (beta chain) was identified in a study of T cells after yellow fever vaccination. Study-level findings and limits: Repertoires obtained by FACS sorting could include abundant clonotypes that entered as contaminants from the bulk population. CD4 and CD8 compartments shared a small share of clonotypes, likely from convergent recombination. Most clones from primary vaccination resurfaced after the booster (around 95% CD4, over 75% CD8).

UMIs and a universal primer site were added when TCR cDNA was made by 5'RACE template switching. In TCRdb, the 5' RACE reads were re-called with MiXCR into one record per CDR3 protein. This table holds 55,000 to 70,000 distinct CDR3 sequences, under 8% found once. With respect to this clonotype: Its matching antigen is unknown.

The sample was CD8+ T cells sorted from PBMCs, taken more than 40 days after the first yellow fever vaccination. The clonotype originates from a young man who received the YFV17D yellow fever vaccine.

The CDR3 spells CASSFTSSVGQGAPRPSGANVLTF. CDR3 nucleotides: TGTGCCAGCAGTTTTACGTCCTCTGTAGGACAGGGGGCTCCTCGCCCGTCGGGGGCCAACGTCCTGACTTTC. This chain joins TRBV12-3 or TRBV12-4 and TRBJ2-6; 11 positions match TRBD1. The CDR3 has 24 residues. The V gene end was trimmed by 3 bases and the J gene end by 4 bases; junction bases not matched to a gene: 26.